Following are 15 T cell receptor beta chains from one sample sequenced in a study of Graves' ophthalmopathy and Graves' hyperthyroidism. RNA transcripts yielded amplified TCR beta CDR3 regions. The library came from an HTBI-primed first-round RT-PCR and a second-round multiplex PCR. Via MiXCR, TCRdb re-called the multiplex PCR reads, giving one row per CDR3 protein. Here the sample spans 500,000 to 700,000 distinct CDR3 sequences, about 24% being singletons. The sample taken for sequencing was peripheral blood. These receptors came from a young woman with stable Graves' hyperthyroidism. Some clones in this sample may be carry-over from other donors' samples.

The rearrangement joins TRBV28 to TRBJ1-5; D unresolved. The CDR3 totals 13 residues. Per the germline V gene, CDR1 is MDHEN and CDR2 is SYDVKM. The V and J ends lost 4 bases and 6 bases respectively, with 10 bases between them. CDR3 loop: CASSSIRVQPQHF. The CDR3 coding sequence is TGTGCCAGCAGTTCGATTAGGGTTCAGCCCCAGCATTTT.

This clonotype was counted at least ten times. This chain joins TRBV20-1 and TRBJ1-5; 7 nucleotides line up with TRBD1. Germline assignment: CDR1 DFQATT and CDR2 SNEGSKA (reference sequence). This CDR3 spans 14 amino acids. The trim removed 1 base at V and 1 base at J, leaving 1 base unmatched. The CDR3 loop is CSARAGGSNQPQHF. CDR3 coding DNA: TGCAGTGCTAGAGCAGGGGGGAGCAATCAGCCCCAGCATTTT.

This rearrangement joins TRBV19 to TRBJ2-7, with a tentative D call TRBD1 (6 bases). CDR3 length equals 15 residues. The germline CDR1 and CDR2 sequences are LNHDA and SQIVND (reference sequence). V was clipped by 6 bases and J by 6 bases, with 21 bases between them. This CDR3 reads CASSPSGQGRSEQYF. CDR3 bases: TGTGCCAGTAGCCCATCGGGGCAGGGGCGAAGCGAGCAGTACTTC. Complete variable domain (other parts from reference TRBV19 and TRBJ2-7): DGGITQSPKYLFRKEGQNVTLSCEQNLNHDAMYWYRQDPGQGLRLIYYSQIVNDFQKGDIAEGYSVSREKKESFPLTVTSAQKNPTAFYLCASSPSGQGRSEQYFGPGTRLTVT.

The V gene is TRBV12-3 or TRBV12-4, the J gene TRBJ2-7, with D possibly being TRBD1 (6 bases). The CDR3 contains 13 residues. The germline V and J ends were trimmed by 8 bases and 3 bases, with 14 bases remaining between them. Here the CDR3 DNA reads TGTGCCAGCCGTCCGGGACACCTCTACGAGCAGTACTTC. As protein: CASRPGHLYEQYF.

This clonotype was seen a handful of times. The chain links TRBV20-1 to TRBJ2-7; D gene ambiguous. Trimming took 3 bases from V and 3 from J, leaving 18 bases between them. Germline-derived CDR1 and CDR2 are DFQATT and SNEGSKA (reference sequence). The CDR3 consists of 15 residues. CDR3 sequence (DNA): TGCAGTGCTAGCGCGAGAACAGCCGTTCTCTACGAGCAGTACTTC. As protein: CSASARTAVLYEQYF.

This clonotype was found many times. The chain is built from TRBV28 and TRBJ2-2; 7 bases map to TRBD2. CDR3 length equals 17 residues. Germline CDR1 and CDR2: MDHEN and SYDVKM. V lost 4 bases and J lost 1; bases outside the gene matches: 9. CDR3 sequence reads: CASSWVAGEGNTGELFF. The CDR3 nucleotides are TGTGCCAGCAGTTGGGTGGCGGGAGAGGGGAACACCGGGGAGCTGTTTTTT.

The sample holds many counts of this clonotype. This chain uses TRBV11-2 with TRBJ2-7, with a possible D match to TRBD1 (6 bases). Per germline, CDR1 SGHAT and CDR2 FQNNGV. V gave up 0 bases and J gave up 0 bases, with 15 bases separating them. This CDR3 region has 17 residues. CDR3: CASSLDGGGRSSYEQYF. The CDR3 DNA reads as TGTGCCAGCAGCTTAGATGGTGGGGGCCGGAGCTCCTACGAGCAGTACTTC.

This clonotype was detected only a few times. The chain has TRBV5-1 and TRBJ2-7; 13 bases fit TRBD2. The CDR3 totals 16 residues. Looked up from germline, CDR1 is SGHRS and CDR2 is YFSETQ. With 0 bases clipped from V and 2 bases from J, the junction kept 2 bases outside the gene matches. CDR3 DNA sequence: TGCGCCAGCAGCTTGGGGACTAGCGGGAGAACCTACGAGCAGTACTTC. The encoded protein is CASSLGTSGRTYEQYF.

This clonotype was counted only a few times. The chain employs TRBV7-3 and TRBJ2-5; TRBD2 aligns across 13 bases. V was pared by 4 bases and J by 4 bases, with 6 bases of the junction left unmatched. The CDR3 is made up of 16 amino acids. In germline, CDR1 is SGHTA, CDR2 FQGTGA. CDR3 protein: CASSSGLAGAGETQYF. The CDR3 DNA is TGTGCCAGCAGCTCAGGACTAGCGGGGGCCGGAGAGACCCAGTACTTC.

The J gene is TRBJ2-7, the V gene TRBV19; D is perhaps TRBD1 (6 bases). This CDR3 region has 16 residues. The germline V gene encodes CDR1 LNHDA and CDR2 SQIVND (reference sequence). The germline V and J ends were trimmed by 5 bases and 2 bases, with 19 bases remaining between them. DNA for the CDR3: TGTGCCAGTAGTGATAACCTGAACAGGGATCCCTACGAGCAGTACTTC. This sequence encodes CASSDNLNRDPYEQYF.

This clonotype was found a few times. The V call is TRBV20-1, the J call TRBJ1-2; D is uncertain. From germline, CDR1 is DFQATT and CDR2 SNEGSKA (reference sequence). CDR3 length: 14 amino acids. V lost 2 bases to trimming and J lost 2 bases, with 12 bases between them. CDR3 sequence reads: CSARSGSSNYGYTF. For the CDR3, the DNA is TGCAGTGCTAGATCTGGCAGTTCGAACTATGGCTACACCTTC.

For the CDR3, the DNA is TGCGCCAGCAGCCCGGGTCCCACCTCGTCGGAGCAGTACTTC. Its protein is CASSPGPTSSEQYF. The genes are TRBV4-1 and TRBJ2-7; D unclear. The V gene's germline CDR1 is MGHRA and CDR2 YSYEKL. This CDR3 has 14 amino acids. Trimming removed 4 bases from V and 7 bases from J, with 17 bases in between.

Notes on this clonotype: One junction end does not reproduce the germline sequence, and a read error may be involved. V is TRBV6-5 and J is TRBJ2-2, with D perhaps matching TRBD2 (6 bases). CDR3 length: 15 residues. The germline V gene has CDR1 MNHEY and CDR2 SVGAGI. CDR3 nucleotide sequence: TGTGCCAGCGGTTATAGGGATAGCGGAACCGGGGAGCTGTGTTTT. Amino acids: CASGYRDSGTGELCF.

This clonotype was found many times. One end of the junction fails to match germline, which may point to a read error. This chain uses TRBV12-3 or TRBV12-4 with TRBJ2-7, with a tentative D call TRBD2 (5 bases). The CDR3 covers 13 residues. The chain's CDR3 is CASNTGSRSYPDF. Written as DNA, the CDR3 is TGTGCCAGCAATACGGGGTCGCGTTCCTACCCGGACTTC.

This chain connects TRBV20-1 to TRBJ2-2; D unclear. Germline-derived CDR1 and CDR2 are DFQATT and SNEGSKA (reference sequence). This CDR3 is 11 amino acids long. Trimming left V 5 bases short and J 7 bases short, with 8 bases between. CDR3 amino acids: CSAPWGGELFF. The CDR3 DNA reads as TGCAGTGCTCCCTGGGGCGGGGAGCTGTTTTTT.